The sample holds a few counts of the clone carrying this T cell receptor beta chain. Antigen: not known. Generated by immunoSEQ multiplex PCR, the TCRdb table keeps only in-frame clones and is missing some. The table shows about 91,000 clones, with roughly 90% occurring only once. The data belong to a study of identifying expanded T cells in peripheral blood. The CDR3 sequence is 15 residues long. V was pared by 6 bases and J by 2 bases, with 1 base of the junction left unmatched. Per germline, CDR1 MNHNS and CDR2 SASEGT. Study findings and constraints: Differentially abundant clones: roughly 1.2 between replicates, roughly 16 at two to three weeks, 19 to 20 at four. Clone count variance between roughly two-week samples rose with total template count.

The V call is TRBV6-1, the J call TRBJ2-6; 10 nucleotides line up with TRBD1. Sequences were obtained from blood. This receptor was taken from a person between 18 and 75 years old in good health. The DNA for the CDR3 is TGTGCCAGCAGCGGACAGGGGGCTGGGGCCAACGTCCTGACTTTC. Its translation is CASSGQGAGANVLTF.